This TCR beta chain stems from a study of T-cell reconstitution after alpha-beta-depleted transplantation in children. Study-wide results and limits: Alpha-beta T cells about two months after transplant reportedly derived from several hundred expanded graft clones.

Unique molecular identifiers were incorporated when the TCRbeta library was constructed. TCRdb analysed the PCR reads with MiXCR anew, one entry per CDR3 protein. Altogether approximately 82,000 distinct CDR3 sequences are present, roughly 20% being singletons, with the ten largest covering 51%. The CDR3 extends over 16 amino acids. CDR1 is ENHRY, CDR2 SYGVKD, per germline. The V gene end was trimmed by 6 bases and the J gene end by 0 bases; junction bases not matched to a gene: 8. This clonotype occurred a few times. Its antigen is currently unknown. J is TRBJ2-1 and V is TRBV10-3; 7 nucleotides match TRBD2. The specimen was PBMCs, mostly from graft donor cells, collected 360 days after TCRalphabeta/CD19-depleted stem cell transplant. The sequence came from a male patient between 2 and 9 years old who had a stem cell transplant for acute lymphoblastic leukemia, so the T cells may come from the graft donor. CDR3 nucleotides: TGTGCCATCAGCCTGACTAGCTCGAGCTCCTACAATGAGCAGTTCTTC. This gives the protein CAISLTSSSSYNEQFF.